Sequencing of this T cell receptor (beta chain) was carried out in a study of blood T cells in healthy people across ages. This clonotype appeared many times. Its antigen remains unknown. Primers used in a second PCR of roughly 7 to 12 cycles were a sample-barcoded 5' primer and a J-beta primer mix. Each CDR3 protein is one row after TCRdb ran MiXCR on the 5' RACE reads. This repertoire shows 870,000 or so distinct CDR3 sequences, more than 25% found once; its top ten account for 15% to 20%. Germline assignment: CDR1 LNHNV and CDR2 YYDKDF (reference sequence). The germline V and J ends were trimmed by 0 bases and 1 base, with 14 bases remaining between them. The CDR3 has 17 amino acids. Regarding the study as a whole: Investigators treated diversity estimates from one million T cells as underestimates. As naive T cell percentage varied, TCR beta diversity correlated strongly with it.

The source material was blood. The sequence derives from a woman at least 80 years old in good health. The J gene is TRBJ2-3, the V gene TRBV15; D might be TRBD2 (6 bases). This CDR3 is CATSREGTGRGTDTQYF. CDR3 in DNA: TGTGCCACCAGCAGAGAGGGGACTGGCAGAGGCACAGATACGCAGTATTTT.